Listed here is a single TCR beta chain. As yet, its antigen is unknown. The data belong to a study of OX40 agonist ivuxolimab in advanced cancers. Study-wide points: No determination was made of the antigen specificity of the expanded peripheral T cells. Some of the nonresponding patients also showed low levels of normalized T-cell clonal expansion.

The method was immunoSEQ multiplex PCR; TCRdb's version includes in-frame clones alone and lacks a portion of them. The sample lists around 100,000 clones; approximately 89% were seen once. Autoimmune disease history or systemic immunosuppression was exclusionary. This clonotype originated in an adult with an advanced solid tumor such as melanoma, head and neck, liver or kidney cancer. The sequencing here drew on CD4+ or CD8+ T cells sorted from blood, taken in a trial of the OX40 agonist ivuxolimab.

CDR3 DNA sequence: TGTGCCAGCAGCGCCCAAATCAGCGGGAGCGACAATGAGCAGTTCTTC. Protein product: CASSAQISGSDNEQFF. This chain connects TRBV9 to TRBJ2-1; 8 bases match TRBD2. Germline assignment: CDR1 SGDLS and CDR2 YYNGEE. The trim removed 3 bases at V and 5 bases at J, leaving 10 bases unmatched. The CDR3 sequence is 16 residues long.